Reported below is one TCR beta chain. Its specificity is not known. Produced via immunoSEQ multiplex PCR; TCRdb's table is partial and in-frame only. Here the sample spans more than 11,000 clones, over 60% being singletons. The CDR3 covers 17 residues. Germline V gene sequence: CDR1 SGHNT, CDR2 YYREEE (reference sequence). V was pared by 0 bases and J by 4 bases, with 8 bases of the junction left unmatched. The ViraFEST assay expanded antigen-specific CD4+ T cells with viral peptide pools before sequencing. Following 10 days of culture, CD4+ T cells were isolated. The vaccine given was either BNT162b2 or mRNA-1273, in two doses. These data are taken from a study of vaccination effects on CD4 cells after COVID-19.

This material consisted of CD4+ T cells from PBMCs cultured with SARS-CoV-2 spike peptides, taken after COVID-19 vaccination. The chain joins TRBV5-4 to TRBJ2-1; 9 bases align to TRBD2. The sequence came from a human donor who received a COVID-19 vaccine. CDR3 amino acids: CASSLASGAGGYNEQFF. CDR3 nucleotides: TGTGCCAGCAGCTTGGCCTCGGGAGCGGGAGGATACAATGAGCAGTTCTTC.